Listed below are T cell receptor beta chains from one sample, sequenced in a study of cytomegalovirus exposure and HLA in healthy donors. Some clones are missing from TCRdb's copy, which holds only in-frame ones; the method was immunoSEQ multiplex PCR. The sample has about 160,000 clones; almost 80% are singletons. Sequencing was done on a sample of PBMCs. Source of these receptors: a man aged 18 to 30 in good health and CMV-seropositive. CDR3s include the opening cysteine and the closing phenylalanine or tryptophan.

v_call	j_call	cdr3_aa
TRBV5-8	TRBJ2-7	CASSHPPGVGGSGEQYF
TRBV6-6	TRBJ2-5	CASSQYQETQYF
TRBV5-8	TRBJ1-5	CASSPDRGNQPQHF
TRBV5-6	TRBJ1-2	CASRREVGYTF
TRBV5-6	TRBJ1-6	CASSLVTGGEWNSPLHF
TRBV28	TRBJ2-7	CASRLPRAYEQYF
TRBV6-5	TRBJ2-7	CATADGLVGFEQYF
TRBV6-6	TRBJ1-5	CACRTGGNQPQHF
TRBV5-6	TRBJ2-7	CASSLTVWDRGSYEQYF
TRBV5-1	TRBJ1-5	CASSLDGDSNQPQHF
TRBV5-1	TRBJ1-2	CASSQGRIPKGYTF
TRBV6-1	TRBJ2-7	CASSPSYEQYF
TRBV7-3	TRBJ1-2	CASSRTGVGDGYTF
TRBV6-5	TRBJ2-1	CASSDYQTGYEQFF
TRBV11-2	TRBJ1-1	CASSLDIPLMTGLNTEAFF
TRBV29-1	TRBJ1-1	CSVAGTVHTEAFF
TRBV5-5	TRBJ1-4	CASSLHLNREKLFF
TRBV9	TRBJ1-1	CASSPPGTVTEAFF
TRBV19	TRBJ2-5	CASSIWTGLSRETQYF
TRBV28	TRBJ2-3	CASSLASPIPDTQYF
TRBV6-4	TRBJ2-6	CASSDSTGGVLTF
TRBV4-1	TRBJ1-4	CASSQVENEKLFF
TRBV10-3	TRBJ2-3	CAIRRSSGNTDTQYF
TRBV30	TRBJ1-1	CAWRQALNTEAFF
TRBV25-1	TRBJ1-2	CATARGGKGYGYTF
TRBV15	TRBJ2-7	CATSVDPGQGSYEQYF
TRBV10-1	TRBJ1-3	CASRGTGNSGNTIYF
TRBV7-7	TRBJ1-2	CASSFRTKLYYGYTF
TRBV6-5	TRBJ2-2	CASSNRRITGELFF
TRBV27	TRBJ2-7	CASSGREPSGSRSSYEQYF
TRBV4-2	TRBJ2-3	CASTRLAGSTDTQYF
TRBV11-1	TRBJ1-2	CASSTPGLGGGYTF
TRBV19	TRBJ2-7	CASSLQWGGYEQYF
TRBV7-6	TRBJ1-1	CASSVRDRGTEAFF
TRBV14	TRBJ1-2	CASSPARGLHLSHGYTF
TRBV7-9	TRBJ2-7	CASSSSMQGQGPYYEQYF
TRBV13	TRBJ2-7	CASSLGLSYEQYF
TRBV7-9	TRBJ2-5	CASSLGTGGETQYF
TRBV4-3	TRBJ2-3	CASSQGLGDLAGLVDTQYF
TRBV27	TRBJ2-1	CASSSRDSYNEQFF
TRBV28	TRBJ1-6	CASSGQGNSPLHF
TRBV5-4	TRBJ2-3	CATSGGGLTDTQYF
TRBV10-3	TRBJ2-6	CAISPTGGSGANVLTF
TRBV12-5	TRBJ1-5	CASVAGDQPQHF
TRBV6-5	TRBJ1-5	CASRSGTGGSQPQHF
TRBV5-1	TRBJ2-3	CASSFTGSADTQYF
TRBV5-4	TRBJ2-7	CASSSNPYEQYF
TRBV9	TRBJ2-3	CASSVGGGGDTQYF
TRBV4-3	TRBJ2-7	CASSQDRGYLYEQYF
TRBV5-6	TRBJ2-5	CASSSGLGSQLSQYF
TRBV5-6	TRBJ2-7	CASSYGQGGSYEQYF
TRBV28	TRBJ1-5	CASTLGGQASNQPQHF
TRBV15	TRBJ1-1	CATSREPIWTEAFF
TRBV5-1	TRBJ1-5	CASSLGGGDQPQHF
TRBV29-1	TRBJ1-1	CSVGQGEGTEAFF
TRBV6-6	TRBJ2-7	CASSYEGLEQYF
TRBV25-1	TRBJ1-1	CASSEYEAREAFF
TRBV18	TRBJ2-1	CASSQSLDNEQFF
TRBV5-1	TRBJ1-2	CASSYTANYGYTF